What follows are 30 T cell receptor beta chains derived from one specimen sequenced in a study of a mutant IDH1 vaccine in newly diagnosed glioma. Sample time point: baseline, week 1 (first vaccination visit). Treatment: pre-vaccination baseline after standard-of-care therapy. The data were produced by immunoSEQ multiplex PCR, yet TCRdb's version contains in-frame clones alone and is incomplete. This table has fewer than 65,000 clones, roughly 80% appearing once. This specimen consisted of PBMCs, obtained from a glioma patient treated with radiotherapy, temozolomide or both. The receptors were sampled from a middle-aged woman with glioma.

The gene calls are TRBV15 and TRBJ2-3, with TRBD2 matching 10 bases. CDR3 size: 17 residues. Germline trimming cut 0 bases from V and 5 bases from J; bases unmatched to any gene: 8. Germline CDR1 and CDR2: LNHNV and YYDKDF (reference sequence). CDR3: CATSRDWGAGGQDTQYF. The CDR3 DNA follows: TGTGCCACCAGCAGAGATTGGGGAGCGGGGGGGCAAGATACGCAGTATTTT.

The chain recombines TRBV19 with TRBJ1-2; 7 positions agree with TRBD1. With V trimmed by 3 bases and J by 4 bases, 2 bases remained unmatched. This CDR3 is 13 amino acids long. The germline V gene has CDR1 LNHDA and CDR2 SQIVND (reference sequence). In nucleotides, the CDR3 is TGTGCCAGTAGTATGCAGGGGGGCTATGGCTACACCTTC. Translating it yields CASSMQGGYGYTF.

The chain recombines TRBV30 with TRBJ2-3; no clear D. Trimming took 6 bases from V and 2 from J, leaving 15 bases between them. The CDR3 has 14 amino acids. Germline CDR1 and CDR2: GTSNPN and SVGIG (reference sequence). CDR3 sequence: CACNPPTYTDTQYF. As DNA, the CDR3 is TGTGCCTGTAATCCTCCGACTTACACAGATACGCAGTATTTT.

This clone was detected only a few times. The J gene is TRBJ2-7, the V gene TRBV6-1; D might be TRBD1 (6 bases). Germline V lookup: CDR1 MNHNS, CDR2 SASEGT. V was clipped by 0 bases and J by 0 bases, with 15 bases between them. This CDR3 has 17 amino acids. The CDR3 region is CASSEATPTGPSYEQYF. CDR3 bases: TGTGCCAGCAGTGAAGCTACCCCGACAGGTCCCTCCTACGAGCAGTACTTC.

The V call is TRBV6-5, the J call TRBJ1-3; D call uncertain. Trimming took off 4 bases at V and 4 bases at J, with 17 bases between the two ends. Germline V gives CDR1 MNHEY, CDR2 SVGAGI. The CDR3 length is 16 residues. Written as DNA, the CDR3 is TGTGCCAGCAGTTTAGGACGGCCGCGGGAGGGAAACACCATATATTTT. Amino acids: CASSLGRPREGNTIYF.

In DNA, the CDR3 is TGCGCCAGCAGTGCAGGGAGTGGAAACACCATATATTTT. Amino acid sequence: CASSAGSGNTIYF. The chain employs TRBV5-1 and TRBJ1-3, with D possibly matching TRBD1 (5 bases). Germline V lookup: CDR1 SGHRS, CDR2 YFSETQ. V lost 5 bases and J 3 bases, leaving 9 bases between the germline ends. The CDR3 is 13 residues long.

This chain uses TRBV9 with TRBJ1-1, with D hard to call. This CDR3 region has 15 residues. V was shortened by 4 bases and J by 6 bases, with 19 bases between the two germline ends. Germline CDR1 reads SGDLS; CDR2 reads YYNGEE. CDR3 sequence: CASSRAARSQSEAFF. CDR3 in DNA: TGTGCCAGCAGCCGGGCGGCCAGGAGTCAATCTGAAGCTTTCTTT.

The chain recombines TRBV6-5 with TRBJ2-3; D may be TRBD1 (5 bases). The germline V and J ends were trimmed by 6 bases and 3 bases, with 10 bases remaining between them. Germline loops: CDR1 MNHEY, CDR2 SVGAGI. The CDR3 totals 13 residues. The CDR3 DNA sequence: TGTGCCAGCAGCCATGGGGCGACAGATACGCAGTATTTT. This translates into CASSHGATDTQYF.

The V and J genes are TRBV6-6 and TRBJ2-5, with unresolved D. The CDR3 contains 12 residues. The ends were cut back, 2 bases at V and 4 bases at J, with 5 bases in the middle. Germline assignment: CDR1 MNHNY and CDR2 SVGAGI (reference sequence). The CDR3 DNA is TGTGCCAGCAGTTACATTAGAGAGACCCAGTACTTC. Encoded protein: CASSYIRETQYF.

The rearrangement links TRBV4-2 to TRBJ2-7, with TRBD1 matching over 9 bases. J was trimmed by 2 bases and V by 5 bases; bases with no gene match: 10. The CDR3 contains 16 residues. Per the germline V gene, CDR1 is LGHNA and CDR2 is YNFKEQ. CDR3 nucleotide sequence: TGTGCCAGCAGCGAAACCAAGGGACAGGGAACCTACGAGCAGTACTTC. This translates into CASSETKGQGTYEQYF.

The genes are TRBV7-9 and TRBJ2-3, with D hard to call. Trimming pared 1 base from V and 6 bases from J, leaving 8 bases between. CDR1 and CDR2 (germline): SEHNR, FQNEAQ (reference sequence). The CDR3 is 13 residues long. This chain's CDR3 is CASSLVAADTQYF. CDR3 in DNA: TGTGCCAGCAGCTTAGTCGCCGCCGATACGCAGTATTTT.

This chain uses TRBV19 with TRBJ1-6, with D tentatively TRBD1 (6 bases). Germline V CDR1 and CDR2: LNHDA, SQIVND (reference sequence). The V gene lost 3 bases and the J gene lost 8 bases, with 17 bases spanning the gap. This CDR3 has 16 residues. DNA for the CDR3: TGTGCCAGTAGTATTGGTGCGGGGGCGCAGTATTCACCCCTCCACTTT. It codes for CASSIGAGAQYSPLHF.

The gene calls are TRBV5-6 and TRBJ1-2; the D is unclear. Between the trimmed V and J ends, which lost 3 bases and 0 bases, there was a span of 6 bases. This CDR3 contains 13 residues. The V gene's germline CDR1 is SGHDT and CDR2 YYEEEE. CDR3 sequence: CASSSTPNYGYTF. DNA of the CDR3: TGTGCCAGCAGCTCGACACCTAACTATGGCTACACCTTC.

CDR3 loop: CASSYQTGGNEKLFF. CDR3 DNA sequence: TGTGCCAGCAGTTACCAGACAGGAGGCAATGAAAAACTGTTTTTT. The rearrangement joins TRBV6-5 to TRBJ1-4, with D tentatively TRBD1 (6 bases). Deletions cut 2 bases from V and 5 bases from J, with 12 bases between. This CDR3 region has 15 residues. Germline CDR1 is MNHEY and CDR2 is SVGAGI.

The chain is built from TRBV19 and TRBJ1-6, with a possible D match to TRBD1 (5 bases). Between the trimmed V and J ends, which lost 9 bases and 7 bases, there was a span of 19 bases. The length of the CDR3 is 15 residues. Germline CDR1 is LNHDA and CDR2 is SQIVND (reference sequence). CDR3 residues: CASTQWGRKNSPLHF. CDR3 in DNA: TGTGCCAGCACCCAGTGGGGCCGTAAGAATTCACCCCTCCACTTT.

The rearrangement links TRBV5-5 to TRBJ2-7, with no clear D. Per germline, CDR1 SGHKS and CDR2 YYEKEE (reference sequence). CDR3 length: 14 residues. V dropped 1 base and J dropped 5 bases, with 13 bases sitting between them. CDR3 nucleotides: TGTGCCAGCAGCTTGACGGCCGTCGGCCACGAGCAGTACTTC. Translation: CASSLTAVGHEQYF.

The sample holds a few counts of this clone. The rearrangement links TRBV2 to TRBJ1-5, with a tentative D call TRBD1 (6 bases). The ends were cut back, 5 bases at V and 7 bases at J, with 15 bases in the middle. In germline, CDR1 is SNHLY, CDR2 FYNNEI. The CDR3 runs 14 residues. CDR3 sequence: CASSPTGYSQPQHF. DNA for the CDR3: TGTGCCAGCAGTCCCACAGGGTATTCACAGCCCCAGCATTTT.

The rearrangement links TRBV2 to TRBJ2-7; 9 nucleotides agree with TRBD1. The trim removed 4 bases at V and 3 bases at J, leaving 4 bases unmatched. Per the germline V gene, CDR1 is SNHLY and CDR2 is FYNNEI. This CDR3 contains 14 residues. The CDR3 nucleotides read TGTGCCAGCAGTGGTAAGACAGGGGGCTACGAGCAGTACTTC. Amino acids: CASSGKTGGYEQYF.

The chain employs TRBV9 and TRBJ1-4; perhaps TRBD1 as D (6 bases). V dropped 3 bases and J dropped 5 bases, with 11 bases sitting between them. Germline V CDR1 and CDR2: SGDLS, YYNGEE. CDR3 length equals 14 residues. The CDR3 loop reads CASSGNRENEKLFF. CDR3 DNA sequence: TGTGCCAGCAGCGGTAACAGGGAGAATGAAAAACTGTTTTTT.

The chain recombines TRBV2 with TRBJ2-2, with unresolved D. Germline assignment: CDR1 SNHLY and CDR2 FYNNEI. V lost 2 bases to trimming and J lost 6 bases, with 19 bases between them. The CDR3 covers 17 residues. The CDR3 sequence is CASSERYGPPRAGELFF. The DNA for the CDR3 is TGTGCCAGCAGTGAAAGGTATGGGCCTCCTAGGGCCGGGGAGCTGTTTTTT. The variable domain in full, completed from reference TRBV2 and TRBJ2-2, reads EPEVTQTPSHQVTQMGQEVILRCVPISNHLYFYWYRQILGQKVEFLVSFYNNEISEKSEIFDDQFSVERPDGSNFTLKIRSTKLEDSAMYFCASSERYGPPRAGELFFGEGSRLTVL.

This chain links TRBV29-1 with TRBJ2-5; 7 bases line up with TRBD1. The germline gives CDR1 SQVTM, CDR2 ANQGSEA. The CDR3 consists of 14 residues. Unmatched junction bases numbered 9, after V lost 4 bases and J lost 4 bases. This chain's CDR3 is CSVAPGGKSETQYF. As DNA, the CDR3 is TGCAGCGTTGCTCCAGGGGGTAAATCAGAGACCCAGTACTTC.

In this sample, this clone turned up once. The chain employs TRBV6-5 and TRBJ1-6; D gene unclear. The length of the CDR3 is 13 residues. Trimming removed 7 bases from V and 5 bases from J, with 9 bases in between. CDR1 and CDR2 (germline): MNHEY, SVGAGI. DNA for the CDR3: TGTGCCAGCAACGGTCGGGATAATTCACCCCTCCACTTT. Residues: CASNGRDNSPLHF.

The rearrangement links TRBV13 to TRBJ2-1; D unresolved. The germline CDR1 and CDR2 sequences are PRHDT and FYEKMQ (reference sequence). CDR3 length: 15 residues. Deletions cut 0 bases from V and 4 bases from J, with 10 bases between. The CDR3 DNA reads as TGTGCCAGCAGCTTAGGCCGGCGTGGGTACAATGAGCAGTTCTTC. The encoded protein is CASSLGRRGYNEQFF.

V and J are TRBV4-3 and TRBJ1-4; D might be TRBD1 (5 bases). Trimming stripped 6 bases from V and 4 bases from J, with 15 bases between. The CDR3 consists of 15 residues. The V gene's germline CDR1 is LGHNA and CDR2 YSLEER. In DNA form, the CDR3 reads TGCGCCAGCAGTTCCCTGGACAATAATAATGAAAAACTGTTTTTT. Protein sequence: CASSSLDNNNEKLFF.

The chain couples TRBV5-1 to TRBJ1-1; D ambiguous. V lost 6 bases and J lost 1, with 10 bases in between. The CDR3 loop spans 13 amino acids. The germline gives CDR1 SGHRS, CDR2 YFSETQ. The CDR3 nucleotides are TGCGCCAGCAAGGTAGGGTGGAACACTGAAGCTTTCTTT. It yields the protein CASKVGWNTEAFF.

This clone came up a few times. The chain employs TRBV5-1 and TRBJ1-1; D perhaps matches TRBD1 (5 bases). The CDR3 spans 14 residues. V gave up 3 bases and J gave up 0 bases, with 9 bases separating them. The germline V gene has CDR1 SGHRS and CDR2 YFSETQ. The CDR3 is CASSSQGVNTEAFF. As DNA, the CDR3 is TGCGCCAGCAGCTCTCAGGGCGTGAACACTGAAGCTTTCTTT.

This clone appeared a single time. In DNA, the CDR3 is TGCGCCAGCGGGAGAGACGGACAGGGCTACGAGCAGTACTTC. Translated, it gives CASGRDGQGYEQYF. The chain is built from TRBV5-1 and TRBJ2-7, with 8 bases aligning to TRBD1. The trim removed 7 bases at V and 3 bases at J, leaving 9 bases unmatched. This CDR3 comprises 14 residues. Germline V gene sequence: CDR1 SGHRS, CDR2 YFSETQ.

The genes are TRBV6-1 and TRBJ1-1; no firm D call. V dropped 1 base and J dropped 4 bases, with 4 bases sitting between them. Germline values: CDR1 MNHNS, CDR2 SASEGT. The CDR3 length is 12 residues. This chain's CDR3 is CASSEVGTEAFF. Here the CDR3 DNA reads TGTGCCAGCAGTGAAGTGGGCACTGAAGCTTTCTTT.

The genes are TRBV7-8 and TRBJ1-6; perhaps TRBD1 as D (6 bases). Trimming shortened V by 5 bases and J by 1 base, and 18 bases separated the two germline ends. The CDR3 length is 18 residues. Looked up from germline, CDR1 is SGHVS and CDR2 is FQNEAQ. CDR3 sequence: CASSGYGTSVSYNSPLHF. The CDR3 DNA follows: TGTGCCAGCAGCGGCTACGGGACAAGTGTTTCCTATAATTCACCCCTCCACTTT.

Here the CDR3 reads CASGRGTSNTEAFF. The DNA for the CDR3 is TGTGCTAGTGGCCGAGGTACCTCGAACACTGAAGCTTTCTTT. The rearrangement links TRBV12-5 to TRBJ1-1; D not certain. The CDR3 contains 14 residues. V lost 6 bases and J lost 1, with 12 bases in between. Per the germline V gene, CDR1 is LGHNT and CDR2 is FRNRAP.